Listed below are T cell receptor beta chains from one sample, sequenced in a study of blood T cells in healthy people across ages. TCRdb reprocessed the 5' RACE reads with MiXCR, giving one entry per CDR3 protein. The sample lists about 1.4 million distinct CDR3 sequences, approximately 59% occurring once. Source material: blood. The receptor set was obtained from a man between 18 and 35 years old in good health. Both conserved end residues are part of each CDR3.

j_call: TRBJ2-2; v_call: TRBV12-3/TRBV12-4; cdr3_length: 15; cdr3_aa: CASSVGEPNTGELFF
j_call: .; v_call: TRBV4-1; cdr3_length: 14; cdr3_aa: CASSPLEGQETQYF
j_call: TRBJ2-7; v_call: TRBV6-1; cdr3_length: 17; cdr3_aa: CASSTGAQTSGAYEQYF
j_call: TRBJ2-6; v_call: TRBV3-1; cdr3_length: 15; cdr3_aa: CASRAVSSGANVLTF
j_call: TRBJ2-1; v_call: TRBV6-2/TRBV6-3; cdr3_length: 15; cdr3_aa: CASRYSGTSYNEQFF
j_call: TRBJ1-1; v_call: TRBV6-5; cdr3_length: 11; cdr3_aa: CASSYRSEAFF
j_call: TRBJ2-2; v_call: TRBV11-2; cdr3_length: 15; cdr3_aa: CASSLDGTGAGELFF
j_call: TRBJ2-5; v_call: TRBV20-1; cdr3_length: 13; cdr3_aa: CSASREGRETQYF
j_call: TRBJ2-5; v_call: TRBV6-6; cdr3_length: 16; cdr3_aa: CASSSPRGGLRETQYF
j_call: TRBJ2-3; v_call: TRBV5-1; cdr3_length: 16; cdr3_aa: CASSLEAVSSTDTQYF
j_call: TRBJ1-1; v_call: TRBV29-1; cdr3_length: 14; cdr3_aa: CSVEGVEQATEAFF
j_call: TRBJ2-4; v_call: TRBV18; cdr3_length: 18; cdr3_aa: CASSLRSARILAKNIQYF
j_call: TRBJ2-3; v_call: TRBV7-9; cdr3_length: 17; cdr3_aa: CASSPVGSSGTSDTQYF
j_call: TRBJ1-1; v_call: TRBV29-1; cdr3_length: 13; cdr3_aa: CSSRFAGNTEAFF
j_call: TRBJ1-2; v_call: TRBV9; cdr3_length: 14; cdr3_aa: CASSVGGRADGYTF
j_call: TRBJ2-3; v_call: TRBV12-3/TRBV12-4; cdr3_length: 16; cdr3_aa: CASSYPTSLRTDTQYF
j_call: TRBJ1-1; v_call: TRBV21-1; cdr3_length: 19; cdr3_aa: CASSKGGWLAGTETSEAFF
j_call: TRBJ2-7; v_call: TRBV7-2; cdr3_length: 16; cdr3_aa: CASSLGGQVRSYEQYF
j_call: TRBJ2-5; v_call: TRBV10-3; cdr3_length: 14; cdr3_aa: CAISEAAKIETQYF
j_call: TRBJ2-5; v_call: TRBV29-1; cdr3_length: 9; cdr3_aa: CSAEKTQYF
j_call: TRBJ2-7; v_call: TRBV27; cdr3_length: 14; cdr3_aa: CASSFSARGSEQYF
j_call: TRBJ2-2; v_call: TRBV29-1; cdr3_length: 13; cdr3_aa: CSATPRDTGELFF
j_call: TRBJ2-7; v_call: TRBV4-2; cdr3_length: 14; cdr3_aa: CASSATGESYEQYF
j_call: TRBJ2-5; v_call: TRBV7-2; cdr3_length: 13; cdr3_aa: CASSYLAGETQYF
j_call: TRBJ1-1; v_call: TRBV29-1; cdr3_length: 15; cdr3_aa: CSVLLTRTGGTEAFF
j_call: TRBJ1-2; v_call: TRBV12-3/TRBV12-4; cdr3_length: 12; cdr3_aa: CASTNGGYGCTF